The source of this T cell receptor beta chain is a study of blood T cell repertoires in COVID-19. Ages ranged from about 18 to 89 years, with residence in approximately 23 US areas. In Cohort 3, a recovered donor had either two negative PCRs, clearance, or symptom resolution. Clones were sequenced by immunoSEQ multiplex PCR, and TCRdb holds only the in-frame ones, with some missing. Counted here are 300,000 to 450,000 clones, 75% to 90% occurring once; the ten biggest clones make up about 1%. The receptor was isolated from a man aged 18 to 30 who had recovered from COVID-19. Source material: PBMCs or T cells enriched from blood (not recorded which).

For the CDR3, the DNA is TGTGCCAGCAGTGGAAAAACAGGGGTTCGATCCTATAATTCACCCCTCCACTTT. It is translated as CASSGKTGVRSYNSPLHF. V usage is TRBV6-1 and J usage is TRBJ1-6, with 7 bases matching TRBD1. Germline lookup yields CDR1 MNHNS and CDR2 SASEGT. Unmatched junction bases numbered 10, after V lost 4 bases and J lost 1 base. CDR3 length equals 18 residues.